This TCR beta chain was found in a study of blood T cell repertoires in COVID-19. Study-level background: Sample material is recorded as cDNA or gDNA derived from T cells, B-cell-depleted T cells, or PBMCs.

Authors' methods: Estimated nucleated cell counts came from reference gene primer amplification. Sequencing was performed with immunoSEQ multiplex PCR; in TCRdb, only in-frame clones are kept and a portion is missing. Clone size and the V and J calls come from that table; the DNA yielded D and trimming. The sample has about 82,000 clones; about 89% are singletons. From germline, CDR1 is SGHVS and CDR2 FQNEAQ. This CDR3 has 16 residues. V lost 4 bases, J lost 3 bases, and 7 bases stayed unmatched. The cohort comprised adults aged 18 to 89 years residing in about two dozen US areas. Clinical history as reported by participants underpinned cohort assignment.

This receptor was taken from a woman aged 50 to 60 with acute COVID-19. V is TRBV7-8 and J is TRBJ1-5; the match to TRBD1 covers 9 bases. The sequenced sample was PBMCs or T cells enriched from blood (not recorded which). The CDR3 region is CASSSTGGGFNQPQHF. Here the CDR3 DNA reads TGTGCCAGCAGCTCAACAGGGGGCGGCTTCAATCAGCCCCAGCATTTT.